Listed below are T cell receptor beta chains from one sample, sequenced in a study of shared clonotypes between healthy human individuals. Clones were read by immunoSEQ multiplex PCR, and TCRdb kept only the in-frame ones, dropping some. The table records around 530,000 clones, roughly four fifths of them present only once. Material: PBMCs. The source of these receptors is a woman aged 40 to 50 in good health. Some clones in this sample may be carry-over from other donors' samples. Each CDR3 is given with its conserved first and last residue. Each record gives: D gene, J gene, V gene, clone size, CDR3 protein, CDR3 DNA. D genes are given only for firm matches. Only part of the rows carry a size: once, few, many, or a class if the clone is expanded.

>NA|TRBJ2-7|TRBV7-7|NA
CASSRGGRTGVSYEQYF
TGTGCTAGCAGCCGGGGGGGAAGGACAGGGGTCTCCTACGAGCAGTACTTC
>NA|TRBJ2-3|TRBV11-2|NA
CASSLDPRTDTQYF
TGTGCCAGCAGCTTAGATCCCCGCACAGATACGCAGTATTTT
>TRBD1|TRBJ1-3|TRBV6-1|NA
CASRMDRETGNTIYF
TGTGCCAGCAGAATGGACAGGGAAACTGGAAACACCATATATTTT
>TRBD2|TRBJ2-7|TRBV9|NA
CASSPGLAAYEQYF
TGTGCCAGCAGCCCCGGACTAGCAGCCTACGAGCAGTACTTC
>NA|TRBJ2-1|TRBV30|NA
CAWSGVARNEQFF
TGTGCCTGGAGTGGGGTTGCCAGGAATGAGCAGTTCTTC
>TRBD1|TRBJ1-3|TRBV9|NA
CASSVDSGGGNTIYF
TGTGCCAGCAGCGTAGATTCAGGGGGAGGAAACACCATATATTTT
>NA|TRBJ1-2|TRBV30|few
CAWSVRSGYTF
TGTGCCTGGAGTGTACGGTCTGGCTACACCTTC
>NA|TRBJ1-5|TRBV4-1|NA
CASSQRPTADGDQPQHF
TGCGCCAGCAGCCAGAGACCGACAGCAGATGGGGATCAGCCCCAGCATTTT
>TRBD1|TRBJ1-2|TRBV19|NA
CASSTQGQGNYGYTF
TGTGCCAGTAGTACGCAAGGACAGGGTAACTATGGCTACACCTTC
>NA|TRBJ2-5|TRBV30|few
CAWTAAGGTGETQYF
TGTGCCTGGACCGCGGCGGGCGGGACCGGAGAGACCCAGTACTTC
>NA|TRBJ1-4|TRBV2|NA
CASSKQGPNEKLFF
TGTGCCAGCAGTAAACAGGGCCCTAATGAAAAACTGTTTTTT
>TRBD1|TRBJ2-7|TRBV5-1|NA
CASSSGRDRPSYEQYF
TGCGCCAGCAGCTCCGGACGGGACAGGCCCTCCTACGAGCAGTACTTC
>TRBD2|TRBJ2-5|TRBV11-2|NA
CASSSLAGAETQYF
TGTGCCAGCAGCTCCCTAGCGGGAGCCGAGACCCAGTACTTC
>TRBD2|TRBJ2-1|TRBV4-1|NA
CASSQGGGGGEFF
TGCGCCAGCAGCCAAGGGGGGGGTGGTGGGGAGTTCTTC
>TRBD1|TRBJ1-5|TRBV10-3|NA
CAISATKTGDNQPQHF
TGTGCCATCAGTGCGACAAAGACAGGGGACAATCAGCCCCAGCATTTT
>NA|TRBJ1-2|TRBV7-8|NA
CASSLMRDGYTF
TGTGCCAGCAGCTTAATGAGGGACGGCTACACCTTC
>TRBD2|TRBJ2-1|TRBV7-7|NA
CASSLITSGSTNEQFF
TGTGCTAGCAGCTTAATAACTAGCGGGAGTACGAATGAGCAGTTCTTC
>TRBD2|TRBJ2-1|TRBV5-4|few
CASRLAGREQFF
TGTGCCAGCAGATTAGCGGGAAGAGAGCAGTTCTTC
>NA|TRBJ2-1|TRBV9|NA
CASSVASSGTYNEQFF
TGTGCCAGCAGCGTAGCTTCCAGCGGGACATACAATGAGCAGTTCTTC